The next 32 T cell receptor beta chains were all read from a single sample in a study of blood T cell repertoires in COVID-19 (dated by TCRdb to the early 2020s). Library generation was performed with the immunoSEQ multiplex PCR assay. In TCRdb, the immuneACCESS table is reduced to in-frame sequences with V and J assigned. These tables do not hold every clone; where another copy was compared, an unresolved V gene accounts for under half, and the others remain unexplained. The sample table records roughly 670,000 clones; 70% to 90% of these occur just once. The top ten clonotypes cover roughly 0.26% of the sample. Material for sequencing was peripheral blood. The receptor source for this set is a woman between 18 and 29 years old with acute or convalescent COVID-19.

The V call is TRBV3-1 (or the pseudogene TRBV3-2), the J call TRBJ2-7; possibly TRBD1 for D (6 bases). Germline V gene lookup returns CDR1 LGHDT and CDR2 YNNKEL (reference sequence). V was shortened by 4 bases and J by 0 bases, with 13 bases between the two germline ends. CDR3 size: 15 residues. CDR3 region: CASSLGQSNSYEQYF. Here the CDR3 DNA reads TGTGCCAGCAGCCTTGGACAGTCAAACTCCTACGAGCAGTACTTC.

CDR3 protein: CASRRTGGGEKLFF. In DNA, the CDR3 is TGTGCCAGCAGACGCACAGGTGGGGGGGAAAAACTGTTTTTT. This chain uses TRBV14 with TRBJ1-4, with D possibly matching TRBD1 (5 bases). Trimming left V 6 bases short and J 8 bases short, with 16 bases between. Per the germline V gene, CDR1 is SGHDN and CDR2 is FVKESK. This CDR3 spans 14 amino acids. The full variable domain, rest sourced from reference TRBV14 and TRBJ1-4, is EAGVTQFPSHSVIEKGQTVTLRCDPISGHDNLYWYRRVMGKEIKFLLHFVKESKQDESGMPNNRFLAERTGGTYSTLKVQPAELEDSGVYFCASRRTGGGEKLFFGSGTQLSVL.

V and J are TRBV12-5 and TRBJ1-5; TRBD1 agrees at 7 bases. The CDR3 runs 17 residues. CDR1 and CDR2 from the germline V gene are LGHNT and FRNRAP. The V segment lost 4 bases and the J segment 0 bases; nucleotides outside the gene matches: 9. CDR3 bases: TGTGCTAGTGGTTCCTACAGGGGCCAATATAGCAATCAGCCCCAGCATTTT. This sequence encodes CASGSYRGQYSNQPQHF.

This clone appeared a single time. The CDR3 DNA reads TGTGCCAGCAGCTTAGTGGCACTAGCGGGAGCAGATACGCAGTATTTT. It translates to CASSLVALAGADTQYF. V and J are TRBV11-2 and TRBJ2-3, with 11 bases matching TRBD2. The CDR3 length is 16 residues. Germline V gene sequence: CDR1 SGHAT, CDR2 FQNNGV. The junction had 4 bases not matched to a gene; V was cut back by 1 base and J by 4 bases.

CDR3: CATSGTGIAGGGNQPQHF. The CDR3 coding sequence is TGTGCCACTTCCGGGACAGGGATAGCAGGTGGGGGCAATCAGCCCCAGCATTTT. The rearrangement joins TRBV28 to TRBJ1-5; 9 bases agree with TRBD1. This CDR3 is built from 18 residues. Germline V gives CDR1 MDHEN, CDR2 SYDVKM. V was pared by 10 bases and J by 2 bases, with 18 bases of the junction left unmatched.

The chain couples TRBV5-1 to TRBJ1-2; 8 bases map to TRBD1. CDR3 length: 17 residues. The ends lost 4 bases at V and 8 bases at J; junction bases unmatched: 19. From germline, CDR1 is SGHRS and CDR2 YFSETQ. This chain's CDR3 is CASSPVVDRADFEGYTF. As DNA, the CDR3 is TGCGCCAGCAGCCCCGTCGTGGACAGGGCCGACTTCGAAGGCTACACCTTC. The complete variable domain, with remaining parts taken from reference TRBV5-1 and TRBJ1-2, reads KAGVTQTPRYLIKTRGQQVTLSCSPISGHRSVSWYQQTPGQGLQFLFEYFSETQRNKGNFPGRFSGRQFSNSRSEMNVSTLELGDSALYLCASSPVVDRADFEGYTFGSGTRLTVV.

The CDR3 DNA reads as TGTGCCAGTAGTATAGGAGGGCCCGGCTACACCTTC. Translation gives CASSIGGPGYTF. This chain links TRBV19 with TRBJ1-2; D uncertain. Trimming left V 1 base short and J 8 bases short, with 8 bases between. Germline V CDR1 and CDR2: LNHDA, SQIVND (reference sequence). The CDR3 spans 12 residues.

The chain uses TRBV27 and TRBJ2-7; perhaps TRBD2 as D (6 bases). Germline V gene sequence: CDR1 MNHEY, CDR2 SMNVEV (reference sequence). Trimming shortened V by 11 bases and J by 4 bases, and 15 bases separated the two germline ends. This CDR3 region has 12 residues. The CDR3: CAAGQGSYEQYF. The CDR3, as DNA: TGTGCCGCGGGGCAGGGAAGTTACGAGCAGTACTTC.

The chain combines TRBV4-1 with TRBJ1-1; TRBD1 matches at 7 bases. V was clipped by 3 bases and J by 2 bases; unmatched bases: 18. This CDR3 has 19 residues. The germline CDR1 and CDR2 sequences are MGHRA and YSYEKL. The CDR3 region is CASSQDRRGTVRRNTEAFF. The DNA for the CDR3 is TGCGCCAGCAGCCAGGACCGAAGGGGGACAGTAAGGAGAAACACTGAAGCTTTCTTT.

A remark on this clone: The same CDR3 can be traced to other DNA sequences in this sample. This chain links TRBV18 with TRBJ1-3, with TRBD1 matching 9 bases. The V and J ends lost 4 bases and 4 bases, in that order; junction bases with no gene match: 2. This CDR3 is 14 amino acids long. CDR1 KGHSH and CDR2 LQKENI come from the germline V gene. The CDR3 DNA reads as TGTGCCAGCTCACGGGGACAGGGAGGAAACACCATATATTTT. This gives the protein CASSRGQGGNTIYF.

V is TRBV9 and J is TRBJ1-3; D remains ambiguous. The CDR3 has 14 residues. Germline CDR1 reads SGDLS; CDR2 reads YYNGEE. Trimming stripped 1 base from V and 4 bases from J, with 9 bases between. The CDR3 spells CASSVLEGGNTIYF. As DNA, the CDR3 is TGTGCCAGCAGCGTACTCGAGGGAGGAAACACCATATATTTT.

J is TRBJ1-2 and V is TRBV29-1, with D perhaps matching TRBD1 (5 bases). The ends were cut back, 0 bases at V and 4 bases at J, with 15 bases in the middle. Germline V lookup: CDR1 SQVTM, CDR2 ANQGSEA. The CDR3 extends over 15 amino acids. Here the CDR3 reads CSVEDLSQGIYGYTF. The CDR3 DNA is TGCAGCGTTGAAGATCTATCTCAGGGTATCTATGGCTACACCTTC.

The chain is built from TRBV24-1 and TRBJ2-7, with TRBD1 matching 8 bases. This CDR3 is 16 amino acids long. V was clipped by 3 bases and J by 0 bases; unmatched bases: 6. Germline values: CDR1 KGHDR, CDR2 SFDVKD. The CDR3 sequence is CATSDPGTGNSYEQYF. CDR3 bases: TGTGCCACCAGTGATCCCGGGACAGGAAACTCCTACGAGCAGTACTTC.

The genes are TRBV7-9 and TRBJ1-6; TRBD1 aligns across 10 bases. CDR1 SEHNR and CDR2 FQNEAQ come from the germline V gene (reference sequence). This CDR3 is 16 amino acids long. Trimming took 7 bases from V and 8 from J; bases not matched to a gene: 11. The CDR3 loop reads CASTWDGDRGHSPLHF. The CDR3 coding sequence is TGTGCCAGCACCTGGGATGGAGACAGGGGGCATTCACCCCTCCACTTT.

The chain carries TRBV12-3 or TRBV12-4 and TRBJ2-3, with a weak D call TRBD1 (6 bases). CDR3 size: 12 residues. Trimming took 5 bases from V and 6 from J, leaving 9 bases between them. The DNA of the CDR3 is TGTGCCAGCAGTACAGGGCATGATACGCAGTATTTT. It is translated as CASSTGHDTQYF.

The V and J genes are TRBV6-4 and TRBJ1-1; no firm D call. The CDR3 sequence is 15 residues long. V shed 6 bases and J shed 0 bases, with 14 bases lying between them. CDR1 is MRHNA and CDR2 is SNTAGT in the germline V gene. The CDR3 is CASREMALMNTEAFF. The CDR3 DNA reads TGTGCCAGCAGGGAGATGGCCTTAATGAACACTGAAGCTTTCTTT.

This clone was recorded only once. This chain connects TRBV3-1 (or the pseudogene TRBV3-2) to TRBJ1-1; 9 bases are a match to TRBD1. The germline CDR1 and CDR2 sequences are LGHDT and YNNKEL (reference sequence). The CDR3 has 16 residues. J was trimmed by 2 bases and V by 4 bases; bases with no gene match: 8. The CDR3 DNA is TGTGCCAGCAGCCGTAGGGGACAGGGTCGCAACACTGAAGCTTTCTTT. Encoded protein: CASSRRGQGRNTEAFF.

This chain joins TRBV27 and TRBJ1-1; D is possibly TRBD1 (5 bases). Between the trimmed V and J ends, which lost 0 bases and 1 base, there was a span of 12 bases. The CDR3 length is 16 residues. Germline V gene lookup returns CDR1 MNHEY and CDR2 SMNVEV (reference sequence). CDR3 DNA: TGTGCCAGCAGTTTATCCTCAGGGTGGGGGAACACTGAAGCTTTCTTT. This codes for CASSLSSGWGNTEAFF.

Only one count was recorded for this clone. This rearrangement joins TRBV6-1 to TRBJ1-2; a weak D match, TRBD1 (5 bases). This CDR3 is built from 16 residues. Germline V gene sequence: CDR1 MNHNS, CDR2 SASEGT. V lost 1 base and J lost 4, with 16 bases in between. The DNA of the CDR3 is TGTGCCAGCAGTGAAGTCCATGGGGGGACCCTCTATGGCTACACCTTC. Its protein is CASSEVHGGTLYGYTF.

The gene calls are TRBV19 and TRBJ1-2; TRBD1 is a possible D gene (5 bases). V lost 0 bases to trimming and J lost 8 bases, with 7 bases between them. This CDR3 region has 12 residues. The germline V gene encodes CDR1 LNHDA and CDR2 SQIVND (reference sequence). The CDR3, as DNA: TGTGCCAGTAGTATAGAAAGGGGAGGCTACACCTTC. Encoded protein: CASSIERGGYTF. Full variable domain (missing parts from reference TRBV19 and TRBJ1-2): DGGITQSPKYLFRKEGQNVTLSCEQNLNHDAMYWYRQDPGQGLRLIYYSQIVNDFQKGDIAEGYSVSREKKESFPLTVTSAQKNPTAFYLCASSIERGGYTFGSGTRLTVV.

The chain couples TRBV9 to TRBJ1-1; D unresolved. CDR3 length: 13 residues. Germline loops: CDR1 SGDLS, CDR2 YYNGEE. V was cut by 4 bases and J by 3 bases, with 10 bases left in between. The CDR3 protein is CASSPPADTEAFF. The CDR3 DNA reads TGTGCCAGCAGCCCCCCGGCGGACACTGAAGCTTTCTTT. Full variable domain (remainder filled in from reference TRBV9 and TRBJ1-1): DSGVTQTPKHLITATGQRVTLRCSPRSGDLSVYWYQQSLDQGLQFLIQYYNGEERAKGNILERFSAQQFPDLHSELNLSSLELGDSALYFCASSPPADTEAFFGQGTRLTVV.

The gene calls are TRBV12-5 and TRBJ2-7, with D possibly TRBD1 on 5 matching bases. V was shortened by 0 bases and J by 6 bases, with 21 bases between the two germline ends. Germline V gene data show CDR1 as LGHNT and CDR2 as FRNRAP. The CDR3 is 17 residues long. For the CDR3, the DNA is TGTGCTAGTGGTTTGGTTGTCCTTGACAGTGTTGGGGTCGAGCAGTACTTC. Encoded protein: CASGLVVLDSVGVEQYF.

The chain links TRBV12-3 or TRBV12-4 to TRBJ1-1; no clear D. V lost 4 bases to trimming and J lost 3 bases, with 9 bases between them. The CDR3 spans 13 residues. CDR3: CASSWLLDTEAFF. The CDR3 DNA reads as TGTGCCAGCAGTTGGTTACTGGACACTGAAGCTTTCTTT.

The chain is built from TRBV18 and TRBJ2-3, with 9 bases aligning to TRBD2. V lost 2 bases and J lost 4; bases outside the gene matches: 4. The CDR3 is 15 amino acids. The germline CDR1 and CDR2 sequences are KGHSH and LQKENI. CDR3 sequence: CASSPGSGGSDTQYF. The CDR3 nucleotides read TGTGCCAGCTCACCAGGTAGCGGGGGTTCAGATACGCAGTATTTT.

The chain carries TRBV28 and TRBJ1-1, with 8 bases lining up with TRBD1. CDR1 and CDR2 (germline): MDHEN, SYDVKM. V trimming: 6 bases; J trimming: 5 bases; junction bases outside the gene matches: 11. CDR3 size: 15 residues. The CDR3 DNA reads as TGTGCCAGCAGAGAGAGACAGGGGCTGTGGACTGAAGCTTTCTTT. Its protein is CASRERQGLWTEAFF. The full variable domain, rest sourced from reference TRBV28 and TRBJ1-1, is DVKVTQSSRYLVKRTGEKVFLECVQDMDHENMFWYRQDPGLGLRLIYFSYDVKMKEKGDIPEGYSVSREKKERFSLILESASTNQTSMYLCASRERQGLWTEAFFGQGTRLTVV.

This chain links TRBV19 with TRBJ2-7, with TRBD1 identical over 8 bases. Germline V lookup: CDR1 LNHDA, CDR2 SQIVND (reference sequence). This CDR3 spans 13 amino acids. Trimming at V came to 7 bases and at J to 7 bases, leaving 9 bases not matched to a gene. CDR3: CASTETGVGEQYF. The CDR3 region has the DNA TGTGCCAGTACCGAGACAGGGGTCGGAGAGCAGTACTTC.

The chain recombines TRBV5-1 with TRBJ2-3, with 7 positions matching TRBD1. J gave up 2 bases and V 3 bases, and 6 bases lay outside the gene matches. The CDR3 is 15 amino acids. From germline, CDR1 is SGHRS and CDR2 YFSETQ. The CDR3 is CASSSSTGLTDTQYF. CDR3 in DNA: TGCGCCAGCAGCTCCTCGACAGGGCTCACAGATACGCAGTATTTT. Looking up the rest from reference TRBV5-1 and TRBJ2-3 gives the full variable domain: KAGVTQTPRYLIKTRGQQVTLSCSPISGHRSVSWYQQTPGQGLQFLFEYFSETQRNKGNFPGRFSGRQFSNSRSEMNVSTLELGDSALYLCASSSSTGLTDTQYFGPGTRLTVL.

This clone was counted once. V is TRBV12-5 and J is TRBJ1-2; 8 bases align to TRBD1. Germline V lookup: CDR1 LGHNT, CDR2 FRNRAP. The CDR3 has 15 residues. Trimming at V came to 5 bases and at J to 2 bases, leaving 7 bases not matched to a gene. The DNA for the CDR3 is TGTGCTAGTGGTCCCCGGACAGGGACGAACTATGGCTACACCTTC. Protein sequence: CASGPRTGTNYGYTF.

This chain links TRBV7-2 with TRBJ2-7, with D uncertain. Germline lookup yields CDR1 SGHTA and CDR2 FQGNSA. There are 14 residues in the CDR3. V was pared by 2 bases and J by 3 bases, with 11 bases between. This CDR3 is CASSLQAPYYEQYF. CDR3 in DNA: TGTGCCAGCAGCTTACAGGCTCCATACTACGAGCAGTACTTC. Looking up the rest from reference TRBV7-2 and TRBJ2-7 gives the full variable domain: GAGVSQSPSNKVTEKGKDVELRCDPISGHTALYWYRQSLGQGLEFLIYFQGNSAPDKSGLPSDRFSAERTGGSVSTLTIQRTQQEDSAVYLCASSLQAPYYEQYFGPGTRLTVT.

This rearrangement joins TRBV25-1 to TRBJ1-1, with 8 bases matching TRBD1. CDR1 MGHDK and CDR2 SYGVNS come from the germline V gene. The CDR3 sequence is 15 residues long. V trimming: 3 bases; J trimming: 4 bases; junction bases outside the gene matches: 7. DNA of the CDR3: TGTGCCAGCAGTGACACTCGACAGGGGTTCACTGAAGCTTTCTTT. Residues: CASSDTRQGFTEAFF.

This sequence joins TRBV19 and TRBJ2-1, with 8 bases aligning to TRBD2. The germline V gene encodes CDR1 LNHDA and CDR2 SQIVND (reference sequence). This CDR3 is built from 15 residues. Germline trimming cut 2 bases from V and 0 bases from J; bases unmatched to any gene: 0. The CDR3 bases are TGTGCCAGTAGTATACGGGGGGGCTCCTACAATGAGCAGTTCTTC. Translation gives CASSIRGGSYNEQFF.

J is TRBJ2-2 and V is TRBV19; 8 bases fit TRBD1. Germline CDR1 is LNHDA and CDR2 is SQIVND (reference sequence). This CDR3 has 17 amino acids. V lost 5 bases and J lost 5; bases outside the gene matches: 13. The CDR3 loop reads CASSPGRGQKNTGELFF. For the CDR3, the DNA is TGTGCCAGTAGTCCCGGCAGGGGGCAAAAAAATACCGGGGAGCTGTTTTTT.